The source of this TCR beta chain is a study of blood T cell repertoires in COVID-19. In the study overall: Nucleic acid was either cDNA or gDNA, and it came from T cells, B-cell-depleted T cells, or PBMCs.

The table lists this clone with a few counts. Some clones are missing from TCRdb's copy, which holds only in-frame ones; the method was immunoSEQ multiplex PCR. The profile shows about 140,000 clones, around four fifths of them singletons. The CDR3 covers 16 residues. Trimming removed 6 bases from V and 2 bases from J; junction bases left unmatched: 10. Looked up from germline, CDR1 is MNHEY and CDR2 is SMNVEV (reference sequence). Sequenced sample: peripheral blood. The chain combines TRBV27 with TRBJ1-5, with TRBD1 matching 7 bases. The TCR was taken from a woman aged 80 or older with acute or convalescent COVID-19. The CDR3 loop reads CASSRGGWFGNQPQHF. CDR3 nucleotides: TGTGCCAGCAGCCGAGGGGGCTGGTTTGGCAATCAGCCCCAGCATTTT.